Listed below are T cell receptor beta chains from one sample, sequenced in a study of cytomegalovirus exposure and HLA in healthy donors. Clones were sequenced by immunoSEQ multiplex PCR, and TCRdb holds only the in-frame ones, with some missing. The sample contains roughly 70,000 clones, 74% of which appear only once. Sequencing input: PBMCs. The receptors here all came from a human donor in good health. Each CDR3 is given without its conserved first and last residue. The size entry is marked missing in some rows and otherwise reads once, few, many or a size class.

ASSAGTSGYNEQF few TRBJ2-1 TRBV6-4
ASSPGQGSEEKLF few TRBJ1-4 TRBV5-1
ASSQEFPRTEAF NA TRBJ1-1 TRBV4-1
ASSSSGREDTQY NA TRBJ2-3 TRBV5-1
ASSEAERTQY NA TRBJ2-5 TRBV6-1
ASSPGQGINQPQH NA TRBJ1-5 TRBV27
ASSPGTAGYT NA TRBJ1-2 TRBV9
ASSQETSKTQY NA TRBJ2-5 TRBV4-1
ASSVEGGYTEAF NA TRBJ1-1 TRBV2
ASVLVSMNTEAF NA TRBJ1-1 TRBV6-1
ASSLEASGRAYEQY NA TRBJ2-7 TRBV5-1
ASSPGGAGTGLSEAF once TRBJ1-1 TRBV9
ASSLTGAGELF once TRBJ2-2 TRBV28
ASSISGTVYNEQF NA TRBJ2-1 TRBV19
AISESTGGYEQY NA TRBJ2-7 TRBV10-3
ASSQYTSGSIHEQY NA TRBJ2-7 TRBV4-1
ASSVGQGNTIY NA TRBJ1-3 TRBV9
ASSPSPGQYTDTQY NA TRBJ2-3 TRBV5-1
ATSLTGAANYGYT NA TRBJ1-2 TRBV15
ASSVAGGYTEAF once TRBJ1-1 TRBV9
ASCVDPGETQY NA TRBJ2-5 TRBV27
ASSFPRTGLGLQF once TRBJ2-1 TRBV13
ASSSRPGSYEQY NA TRBJ2-7 TRBV28
ASSFDAASTDTQY NA TRBJ2-3 TRBV5-1
ASRDSTTYPQF few TRBJ2-1 TRBV2
AWSPRGTGYNEQF NA TRBJ2-1 TRBV30
AAGYSATVVGQY NA TRBJ2-5 TRBV6-5
ASSLLAGSNEQY NA TRBJ2-7 TRBV11-2
ASSFSSLAVRDEQF NA TRBJ2-1 TRBV11-3
ASSFQSTDTQY few TRBJ2-3 TRBV7-3
ASSLEAVSYEQY few TRBJ2-7 TRBV7-9
ASSSTLGGWTSPDYEQY NA TRBJ2-7 TRBV11-3
ASSLLGGNNYNEQF NA TRBJ2-1 TRBV5-1
SAGGLRIDEQF few TRBJ2-1 TRBV29-1
ASTPGRFSGNTIY NA TRBJ1-3 TRBV5-1
ASSQARDPGYT NA TRBJ1-2 TRBV14
ASSSPGQGASWNTEAF NA TRBJ1-1 TRBV28
ASSFGGKDYEQY NA TRBJ2-7 TRBV7-2
ASSEGLNSPLH once TRBJ1-6 TRBV25-1
ASSTDRVTNTEAF few TRBJ1-1 TRBV5-4
ASSLGGRNTEAF once TRBJ1-1 TRBV7-6
ASSLDKDEQF NA TRBJ2-1 TRBV28
ASSLNPGQGITGELF NA TRBJ2-2 TRBV7-9
ASSFGQGGETQY few TRBJ2-5 TRBV2
ASSWKEQGSYNEQF NA TRBJ2-1 TRBV5-4
AWVPGPGVYNEQF NA TRBJ2-1 TRBV30
ASSSTPDSYNEQF NA TRBJ2-1 TRBV6-5
SVQSGVTDTQY few TRBJ2-3 TRBV29-1
SVSREMNTEAF NA TRBJ1-1 TRBV29-1
ASSTQQGENQPQH NA TRBJ1-5 TRBV7-2
ASSQGGRADNEQF NA TRBJ2-1 TRBV4-1
ASSLSRGETQY NA TRBJ2-5 TRBV27
ASSLDLETQY NA TRBJ2-5 TRBV11-2
ASRVTGSSYEQY NA TRBJ2-7 TRBV28
ASSRTGGDEKLF NA TRBJ1-4 TRBV5-1